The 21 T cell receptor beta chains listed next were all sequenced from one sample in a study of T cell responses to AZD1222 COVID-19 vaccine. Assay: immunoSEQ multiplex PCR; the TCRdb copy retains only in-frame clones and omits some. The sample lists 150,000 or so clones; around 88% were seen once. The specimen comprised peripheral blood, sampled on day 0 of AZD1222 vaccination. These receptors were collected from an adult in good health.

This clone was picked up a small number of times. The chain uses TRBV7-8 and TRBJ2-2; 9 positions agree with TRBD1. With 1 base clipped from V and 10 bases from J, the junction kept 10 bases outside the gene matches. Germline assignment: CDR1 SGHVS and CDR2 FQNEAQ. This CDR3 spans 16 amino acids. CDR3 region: CASSLVPTGGWEELFF. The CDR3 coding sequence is TGTGCCAGCAGCTTAGTTCCGACAGGGGGTTGGGAGGAGCTGTTTTTT.

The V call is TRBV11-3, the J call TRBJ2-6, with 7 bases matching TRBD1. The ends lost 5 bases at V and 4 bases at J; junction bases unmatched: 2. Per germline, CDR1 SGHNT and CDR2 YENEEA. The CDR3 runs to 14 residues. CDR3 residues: CASSMGQGANVLTF. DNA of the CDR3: TGTGCCAGCAGCATGGGACAGGGGGCCAACGTCCTGACTTTC.

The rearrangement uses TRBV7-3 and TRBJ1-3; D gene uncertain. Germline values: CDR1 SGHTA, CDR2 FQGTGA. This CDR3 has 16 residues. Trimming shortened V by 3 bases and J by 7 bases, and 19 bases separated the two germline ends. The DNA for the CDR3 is TGTGCCAGCAGCTTTTTACCGCCACCTACGTGGAACACCATATATTTT. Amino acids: CASSFLPPPTWNTIYF.

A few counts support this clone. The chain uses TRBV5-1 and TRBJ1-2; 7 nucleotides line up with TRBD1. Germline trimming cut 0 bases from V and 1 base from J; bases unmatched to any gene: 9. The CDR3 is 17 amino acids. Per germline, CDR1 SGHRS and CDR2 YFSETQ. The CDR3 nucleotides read TGCGCCAGCAGCTTGGGGAACAGGGGTTGGAATAACTATGGCTACACCTTC. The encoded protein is CASSLGNRGWNNYGYTF.

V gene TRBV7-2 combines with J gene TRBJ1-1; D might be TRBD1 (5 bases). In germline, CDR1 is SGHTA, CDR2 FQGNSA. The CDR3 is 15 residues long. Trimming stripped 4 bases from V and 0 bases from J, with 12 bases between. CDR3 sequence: CASSSPRQMNTEAFF. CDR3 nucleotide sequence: TGTGCCAGCAGCTCACCCCGACAGATGAACACTGAAGCTTTCTTT.

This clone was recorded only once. In nucleotides, the CDR3 is TGTGCCAGCAGTTACTCGGTGGTACGGCCGAACACTGAAGCTTTCTTT. Amino acids: CASSYSVVRPNTEAFF. The chain links TRBV6-5 to TRBJ1-1; D remains unclear. Germline CDR1 reads MNHEY; CDR2 reads SVGAGI. V dropped 0 bases and J dropped 1 base, with 12 bases sitting between them. CDR3 length: 16 amino acids.

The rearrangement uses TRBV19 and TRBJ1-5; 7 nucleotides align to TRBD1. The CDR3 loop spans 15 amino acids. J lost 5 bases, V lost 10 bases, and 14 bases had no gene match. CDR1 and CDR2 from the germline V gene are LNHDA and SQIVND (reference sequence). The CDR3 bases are TGTGCCACAGAGACAGGGAACTACGGGGATCAGCCCCAGCATTTT. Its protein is CATETGNYGDQPQHF.

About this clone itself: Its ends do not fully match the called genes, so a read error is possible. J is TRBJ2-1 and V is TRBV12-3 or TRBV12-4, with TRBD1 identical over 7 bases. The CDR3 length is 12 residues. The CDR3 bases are TGTGCCGGCAGACCACAGGGGTATCGGCAGTTCTTC. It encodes CAGRPQGYRQFF.

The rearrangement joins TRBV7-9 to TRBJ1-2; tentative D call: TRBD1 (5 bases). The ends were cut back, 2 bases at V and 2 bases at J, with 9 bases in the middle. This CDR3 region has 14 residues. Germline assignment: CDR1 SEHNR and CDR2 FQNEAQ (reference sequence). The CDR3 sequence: CASSLTSGNYGYTF. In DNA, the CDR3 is TGTGCCAGCAGCTTAACTTCAGGGAACTATGGCTACACCTTC.

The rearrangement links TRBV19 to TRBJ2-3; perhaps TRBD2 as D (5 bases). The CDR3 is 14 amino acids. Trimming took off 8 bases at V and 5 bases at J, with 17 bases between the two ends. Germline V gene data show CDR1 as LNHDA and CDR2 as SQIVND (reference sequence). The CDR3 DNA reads TGTGCCAGTTGTGCCCGCGGGCGTGGAGATACGCAGTATTTT. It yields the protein CASCARGRGDTQYF.

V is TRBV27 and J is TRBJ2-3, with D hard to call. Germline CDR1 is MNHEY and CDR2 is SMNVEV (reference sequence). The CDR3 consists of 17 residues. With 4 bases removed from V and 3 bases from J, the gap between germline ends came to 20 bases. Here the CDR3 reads CASSSRRAPRATDTQYF. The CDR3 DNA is TGTGCCAGCAGTTCGCGCCGGGCCCCTAGAGCGACAGATACGCAGTATTTT.

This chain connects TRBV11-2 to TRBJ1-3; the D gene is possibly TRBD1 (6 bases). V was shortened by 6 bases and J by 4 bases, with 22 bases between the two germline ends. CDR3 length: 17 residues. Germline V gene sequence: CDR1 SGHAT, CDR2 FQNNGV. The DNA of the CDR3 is TGTGCCAGCAGTAGACTCCAGGGGCGCAGGGACGGAAACACCATATATTTT. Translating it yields CASSRLQGRRDGNTIYF.

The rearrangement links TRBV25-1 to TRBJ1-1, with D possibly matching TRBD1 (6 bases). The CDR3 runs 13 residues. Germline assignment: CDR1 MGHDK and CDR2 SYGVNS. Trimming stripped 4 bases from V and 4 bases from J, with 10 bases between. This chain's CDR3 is CASSVTGTTEAFF. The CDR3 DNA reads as TGTGCCAGCAGTGTAACAGGGACCACTGAAGCTTTCTTT.

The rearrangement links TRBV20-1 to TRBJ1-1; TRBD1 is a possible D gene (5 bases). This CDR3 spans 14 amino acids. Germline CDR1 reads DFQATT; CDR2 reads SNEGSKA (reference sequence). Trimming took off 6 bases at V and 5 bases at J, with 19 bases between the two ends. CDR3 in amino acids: CSASTLGGATEAFF. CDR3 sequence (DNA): TGCAGTGCCAGTACCCTCGGGGGAGCAACTGAAGCTTTCTTT.

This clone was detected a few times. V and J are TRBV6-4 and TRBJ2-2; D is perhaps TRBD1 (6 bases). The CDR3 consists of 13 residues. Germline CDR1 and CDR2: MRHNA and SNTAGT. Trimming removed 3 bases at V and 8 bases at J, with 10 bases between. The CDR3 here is CASSEAGTGELFF. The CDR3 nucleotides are TGTGCCAGCAGTGAGGCCGGGACAGGGGAGCTGTTTTTT.

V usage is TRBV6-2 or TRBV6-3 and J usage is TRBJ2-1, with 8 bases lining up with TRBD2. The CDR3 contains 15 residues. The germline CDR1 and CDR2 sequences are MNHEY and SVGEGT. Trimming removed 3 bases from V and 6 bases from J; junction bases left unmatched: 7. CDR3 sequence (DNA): TGTGCCAGCAGTTATCCCCCCGGGACTAGCAATGAGCAGTTCTTC. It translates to CASSYPPGTSNEQFF.

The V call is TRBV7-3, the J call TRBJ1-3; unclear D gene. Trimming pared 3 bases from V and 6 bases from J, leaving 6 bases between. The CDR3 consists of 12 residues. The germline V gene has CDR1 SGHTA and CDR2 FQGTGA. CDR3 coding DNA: TGTGCCAGCAGCTTTATCGTAAACACCATATATTTT. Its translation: CASSFIVNTIYF.

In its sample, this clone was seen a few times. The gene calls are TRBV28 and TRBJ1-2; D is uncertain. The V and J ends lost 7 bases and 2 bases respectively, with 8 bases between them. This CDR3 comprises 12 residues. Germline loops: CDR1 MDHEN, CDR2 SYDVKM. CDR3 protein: CASTTRNYGYTF. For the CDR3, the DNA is TGTGCCAGCACAACCCGGAACTATGGCTACACCTTC.

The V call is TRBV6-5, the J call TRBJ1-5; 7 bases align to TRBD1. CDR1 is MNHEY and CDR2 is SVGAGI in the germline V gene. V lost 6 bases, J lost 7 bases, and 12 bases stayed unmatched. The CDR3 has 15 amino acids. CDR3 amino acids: CASRRGTGVNQPQHF. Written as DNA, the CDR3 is TGTGCCAGCAGGAGGGGTACAGGGGTTAACCAGCCCCAGCATTTT.

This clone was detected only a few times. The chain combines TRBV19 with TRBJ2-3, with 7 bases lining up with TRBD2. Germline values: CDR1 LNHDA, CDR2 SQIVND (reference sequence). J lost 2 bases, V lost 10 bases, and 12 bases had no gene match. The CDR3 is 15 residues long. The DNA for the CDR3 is TGTGCCACCTCCCTTATGGGGGGGACCACAGATACGCAGTATTTT. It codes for CATSLMGGTTDTQYF.

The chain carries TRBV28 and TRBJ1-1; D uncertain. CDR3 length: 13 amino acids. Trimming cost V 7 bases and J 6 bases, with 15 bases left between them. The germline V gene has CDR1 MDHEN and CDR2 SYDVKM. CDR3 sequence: CASTPRAGAEAFF. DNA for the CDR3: TGTGCCAGCACCCCTAGGGCCGGGGCTGAAGCTTTCTTT.